This T cell receptor beta chain was sequenced during a study of CD8 T cells in ankylosing spondylitis. TCRdb used MiXCR to reprocess the 5' RACE reads, holding one entry per CDR3 protein. This sample yields roughly 700,000 distinct CDR3 sequences, of which around 20% are seen a single time; roughly a fifth belongs to the top ten. As regards this clonotype: The antigen is not known.

Germline V gene lookup returns CDR1 SGHAT and CDR2 FQNNGV. CDR3 length: 16 amino acids. Between the trimmed V and J ends, which lost 1 base and 1 base, there was a span of 12 bases. Study results and limitations: Among TCR beta sequences, a motif of under 10 highly homologous variants appeared characteristic of ankylosing spondylitis blood. Earlier studies detected some motif variants in reactive arthritis synovial fluid and blood.

Sequenced material: blood, either unsorted or a sorted T cell fraction (not recorded which). The chain has TRBV11-2 and TRBJ2-3; the D gene is possibly TRBD2 (5 bases). The sequence was obtained from a male donor with ankylosing spondylitis. For the CDR3, the DNA is TGTGCCAGCAGCTTAGCGGCCCGGGGAGGCACAGATACGCAGTATTTT. Its translation: CASSLAARGGTDTQYF.